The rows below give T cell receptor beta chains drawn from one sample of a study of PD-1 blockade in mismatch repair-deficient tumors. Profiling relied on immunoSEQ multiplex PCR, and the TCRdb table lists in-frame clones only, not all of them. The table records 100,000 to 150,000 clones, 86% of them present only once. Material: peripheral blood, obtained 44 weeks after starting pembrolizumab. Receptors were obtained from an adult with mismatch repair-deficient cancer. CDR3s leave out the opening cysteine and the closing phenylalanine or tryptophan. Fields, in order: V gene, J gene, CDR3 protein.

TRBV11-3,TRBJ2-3,ASSDRGQSTDTQY
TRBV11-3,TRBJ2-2,ASSLREVGELF
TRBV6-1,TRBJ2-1,ASSELWTGAYNEQF
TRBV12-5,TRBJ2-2,ASGLAVLAGERPGELF
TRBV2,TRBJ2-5,ASSWTGGGETQY
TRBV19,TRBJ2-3,ASRSGGSTDTQY
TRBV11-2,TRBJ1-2,ASSLTRVKGGYT
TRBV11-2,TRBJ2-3,ASSLEPRWGGTDTQY
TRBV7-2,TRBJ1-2,ASSPRELDGYT
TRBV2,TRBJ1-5,ASSEASNNQPQH
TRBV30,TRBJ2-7,AWSGGRQGIYEQY
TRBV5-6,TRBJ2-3,ASSLSGTGGADTQY
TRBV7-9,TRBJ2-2,ASIESRNTGELF